This T cell receptor (beta chain) is from a study of beta chain features in type 1 diabetes. After removal of 4 bases from V and 8 bases from J, the junction contained 10 bases not matched to a gene. Germline V CDR1 and CDR2: LGHNA, YNFKEQ. This CDR3 is 16 amino acids long. Sequenced material consisted of expressed TCRB transcripts (all of the isolated RNA was reverse transcribed). Only in-frame clones appear in the TCRdb table, and some are missing; sequencing was by immunoSEQ multiplex PCR. The data show around 300,000 clones, approximately 10% seen once. What was sequenced was naive CD4+ T cells from blood. This chain joins TRBV4-2 and TRBJ2-1, with TRBD2 matching over 11 bases. The TCR was taken from a woman in her twenties or thirties in good health. Written as DNA, the CDR3 is TGTGCCAGCAGCCGAAGACTAGCGGGGTCTAGGGATGAGCAGTTCTTC. Its translation is CASSRRLAGSRDEQFF.